The 9 T cell receptor beta chains reported below all come from one sample, sequenced in a study of blood T cell repertoires in COVID-19. Measured with immunoSEQ multiplex PCR; TCRdb has only the in-frame clones, and not every one. The sample holds approximately 300,000 clones, about nine tenths seen once. The sample was peripheral blood. The source is a woman younger than 45 with COVID-19, enrolled during active disease.

The CDR3 sequence is CASSLSLNTGELFF. The CDR3 nucleotides read TGTGCCAGCAGCTTATCACTCAACACCGGGGAGCTGTTTTTT. This rearrangement joins TRBV7-3 to TRBJ2-2, with D hard to call. V lost 2 bases to trimming and J lost 2 bases, with 6 bases between them. CDR3 size: 14 residues. Looked up from germline, CDR1 is SGHTA and CDR2 is FQGTGA. Supplemented by reference TRBV7-3 and TRBJ2-2, the full variable domain reads GAGVSQTPSNKVTEKGKYVELRCDPISGHTALYWYRQSLGQGPEFLIYFQGTGAADDSGLPNDRFFAVRPEGSVSTLKIQRTERGDSAVYLCASSLSLNTGELFFGEGSRLTVL.

V is TRBV28 and J is TRBJ2-1, with 10 bases aligning to TRBD2. Trimming at V came to 8 bases and at J to 7 bases, leaving 8 bases not matched to a gene. Germline CDR1 reads MDHEN; CDR2 reads SYDVKM. This CDR3 is built from 14 residues. CDR3 amino acids: CASVAGGAGNEQFF. The CDR3 DNA follows: TGTGCCAGCGTAGCGGGGGGCGCGGGTAATGAGCAGTTCTTC.

The J gene is TRBJ2-3, the V gene TRBV15; 7 bases are a match to TRBD2. Looked up from germline, CDR1 is LNHNV and CDR2 is YYDKDF (reference sequence). This CDR3 is 16 amino acids long. V was clipped by 0 bases and J by 3 bases; unmatched bases: 6. The CDR3 DNA is TGTGCCACCAGCAGAGATTGGGGGGGAGGAACAGATACGCAGTATTTT. Translated: CATSRDWGGGTDTQYF.

V is TRBV27 and J is TRBJ2-2; 7 bases are a match to TRBD2. The CDR3 is 17 amino acids. Germline loops: CDR1 MNHEY, CDR2 SMNVEV (reference sequence). V dropped 1 base and J dropped 2; count of bases not matched to a gene: 7. Here the CDR3 reads CASSLLGLAENTGELFF. The DNA of the CDR3 is TGTGCCAGCAGTTTATTGGGGCTAGCGGAAAACACCGGGGAGCTGTTTTTT.

The chain uses TRBV12-3 or TRBV12-4 and TRBJ2-2; TRBD1 is a possible D gene (6 bases). V lost 3 bases to trimming and J lost 5 bases, with 7 bases between them. CDR3 length equals 13 residues. The CDR3 reads CASSFTGTGELFF. The CDR3, as DNA: TGTGCCAGCAGTTTTACAGGGACCGGGGAGCTGTTTTTT.

The chain couples TRBV5-1 to TRBJ1-3, with D unclear. In germline, CDR1 is SGHRS, CDR2 YFSETQ. With 5 bases removed from V and 3 bases from J, the gap between germline ends came to 12 bases. The CDR3 extends over 14 amino acids. DNA of the CDR3: TGCGCCAGCAGACCCGGAGGCGGTGGAAACACCATATATTTT. This codes for CASRPGGGGNTIYF.

The chain combines TRBV5-5 with TRBJ2-7, with D tentatively TRBD1 (6 bases). Germline loops: CDR1 SGHKS, CDR2 YYEKEE (reference sequence). The CDR3 extends over 13 amino acids. V lost 0 bases and J 4 bases, leaving 8 bases between the germline ends. The CDR3 DNA sequence: TGTGCCAGCAGCTTGGACAGGGAATACGAGCAGTACTTC. Translating it yields CASSLDREYEQYF.

The chain uses TRBV6-5 and TRBJ1-2, with 7 bases lining up with TRBD1. The CDR3 is 13 amino acids. V lost 2 bases and J lost 4; bases outside the gene matches: 1. Germline CDR1 reads MNHEY; CDR2 reads SVGAGI. CDR3 loop: CASSYTGAYGYTF. The CDR3 DNA reads TGTGCCAGCAGTTACACAGGGGCCTATGGCTACACCTTC.

Only a few counts were recorded for this clone. This rearrangement joins TRBV6-2 or TRBV6-3 to TRBJ2-7; 8 bases map to TRBD1. The CDR3 is 14 residues long. CDR1 is MNHEY, CDR2 SVGEGT, per germline. The V segment lost 4 bases and the J segment 5 bases; nucleotides outside the gene matches: 7. The CDR3 is CASSSDREIHEQYF. DNA of the CDR3: TGTGCCAGCAGTTCGGACAGGGAGATTCACGAGCAGTACTTC.